Below, 5 T cell receptor beta chains from the same sample are listed, as sequenced in a study of OX40 agonist ivuxolimab in advanced cancers. The library was built by means of the immunoSEQ multiplex PCR assay. TCRdb limited this immuneACCESS table to in-frame rearrangements with V and J called. A share of clones is missing; checked studies link under half to unresolved V genes, and the rest is unexplained. Present in this sample are 75,000 to 80,000 clones, about nine tenths of which were seen just once. 6.2% of the sample lies in the top ten. The sequences come from CD4+ or CD8+ T cells sorted from blood, collected in a trial of the OX40 agonist ivuxolimab. Receptor source: an adult with an advanced solid tumor such as melanoma, head and neck, liver or kidney cancer.

The V gene is TRBV7-9, the J gene TRBJ2-3, with D perhaps given as TRBD1 or TRBD2 (5 bases each). The CDR3 totals 15 residues. Trimming left V 3 bases short and J 6 bases short, with 16 bases between. Germline CDR1 SEHNR, CDR2 FQNEAQ (reference sequence). CDR3 nucleotides: TGTGCCAGCAGCTTGGGACCCCTAAGGGTGGATACGCAGTATTTT. This codes for CASSLGPLRVDTQYF.

The V gene is TRBV2, the J gene TRBJ1-2; D is unresolved. The CDR3 loop spans 17 amino acids. Germline values: CDR1 SNHLY, CDR2 FYNNEI. V dropped 0 bases and J dropped 0 bases, with 14 bases sitting between them. The CDR3: CASSEASRSGANYGYTF. The CDR3 DNA is TGTGCCAGCAGTGAAGCTAGTAGGTCAGGAGCTAACTATGGCTACACCTTC.

The gene calls are TRBV28 and TRBJ2-5, with D perhaps TRBD1 or TRBD2 (6 bases each). The germline V gene encodes CDR1 MDHEN and CDR2 SYDVKM. The length of the CDR3 is 14 residues. The V gene lost 1 base and the J gene lost 3 bases, with 9 bases spanning the gap. CDR3 residues: CASSLYGGEETQYF. The CDR3 DNA follows: TGTGCCAGCAGTTTATACGGGGGCGAAGAGACCCAGTACTTC.

The gene calls are TRBV5-1 and TRBJ2-3; D is unclear. The germline V gene encodes CDR1 SGHRS and CDR2 YFSETQ. This CDR3 spans 12 amino acids. The V and J ends lost 4 bases and 8 bases respectively, with 11 bases between them. The CDR3 nucleotides read TGCGCCAGCAGCCCCGCCTGGAGTACGCAGTATTTT. This gives the protein CASSPAWSTQYF.

The V gene is TRBV5-1, the J gene TRBJ2-5; 11 nucleotides match TRBD2. CDR1 SGHRS and CDR2 YFSETQ come from the germline V gene. J was trimmed by 10 bases and V by 4 bases; bases with no gene match: 12. CDR3 length: 15 residues. The CDR3 DNA reads TGCGCCAGCAGCCCCGGGACTAGCGGTTCAGGGAGCCAGTACTTC. Protein sequence: CASSPGTSGSGSQYF.